This entry features one T cell receptor (beta chain) sequence. What it binds is unknown. These data belong to a study of CXCR3-negative and CXCR3-positive naive CD8 T cells. Study-wide findings and caveats: Memory, not naive, CXCR3-negative and CXCR3-positive cells differed in TRBV-TRBJ usage. Memory CD8+ cells showed much lower diversity, while both naive subsets were comparably high. TCR strength was inferred from TRB CDR3 properties, while surface CD5 was comparable between naive subsets. Upon cryopreservation, CXCR3 expression partially decreased, and most assays used fresh PBMCs.

Libraries were UMI-labeled 5' RACE TRB cDNA. Reanalyzing the 5' RACE reads, TCRdb keeps one entry per CDR3 protein, without DNA. In all, the sample yields some 22,000 distinct CDR3 sequences. The CDR3 loop spans 15 amino acids. Germline V gene data show CDR1 as SGHTA and CDR2 as FQGNSA. The gene calls are TRBV7-2 and TRBJ2-7; TCRdb's D gene call, TRBD1, goes unchecked for lack of DNA. The TCR was taken from a human donor in good health. Some clones in this sample may be carry-over from other donors' samples. The sample consisted of naive CXCR3- CD8+ T cells from blood. Subset in this sample: CD45RO-CCR7+CD27+CD95- naive CD8+ T cells lacking CXCR3 (TNR3-). Here the CDR3 reads CASSLRARGVYEQYF. Together with reference TRBV7-2 and TRBJ2-7, the CDR3 gives the full variable domain: GAGVSQSPSNKVTEKGKDVELRCDPISGHTALYWYRQSLGQGLEFLIYFQGNSAPDKSGLPSDRFSAERTGGSVSTLTIQRTQQEDSAVYLCASSLRARGVYEQYFGPGTRLTVT.